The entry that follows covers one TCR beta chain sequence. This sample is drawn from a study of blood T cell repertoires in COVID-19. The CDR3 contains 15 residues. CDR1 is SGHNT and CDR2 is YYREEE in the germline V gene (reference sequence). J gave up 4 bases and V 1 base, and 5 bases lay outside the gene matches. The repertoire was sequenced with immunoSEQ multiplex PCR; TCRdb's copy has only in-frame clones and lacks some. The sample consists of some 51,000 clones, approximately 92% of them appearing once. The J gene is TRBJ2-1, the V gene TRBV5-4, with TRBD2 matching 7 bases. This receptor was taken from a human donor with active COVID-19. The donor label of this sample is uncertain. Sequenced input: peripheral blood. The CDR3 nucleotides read TGTGCCAGCAGCTTGCACGGGACTATGTACAATGAGCAGTTCTTC. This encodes CASSLHGTMYNEQFF. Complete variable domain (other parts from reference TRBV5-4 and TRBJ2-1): ETGVTQSPTHLIKTRGQQVTLRCSSQSGHNTVSWYQQALGQGPQFIFQYYREEENGRGNFPPRFSGLQFPNYSSELNVNALELDDSALYLCASSLHGTMYNEQFFGPGTRLTVL.